These 9 T cell receptor beta chains share one sample of origin, sequenced in a study of glioma-infiltrating T cells after dendritic cell vaccination. The repertoire was sequenced with immunoSEQ multiplex PCR; TCRdb's copy has only in-frame clones and lacks some. The repertoire has roughly 100,000 clones, around four fifths of them found once; the top ten carry 6% to 7.5%. Specified time point: after dendritic cell vaccination, including at tumor progression/relapse. The material sequenced was blood, taken after dendritic cell vaccination. The receptors come from a human donor with glioblastoma.

This chain uses TRBV7-8 with TRBJ1-2, with 10 bases fitting TRBD1. This CDR3 contains 16 residues. V shed 5 bases, J shed 0 bases, and the junction held 6 bases outside the gene matches. Germline V gene data show CDR1 as SGHVS and CDR2 as FQNEAQ. CDR3 nucleotide sequence: TGTGCCAGCAGCCCGACAGGGGGCCTCGCTAACTATGGCTACACCTTC. Translated, it gives CASSPTGGLANYGYTF.

The chain uses TRBV5-4 and TRBJ2-2, with TRBD2 as a possible D gene (5 bases). There are 16 residues in the CDR3. Trimming took 0 bases from V and 5 from J, leaving 14 bases between them. Germline CDR1 reads SGHNT; CDR2 reads YYREEE (reference sequence). The CDR3 DNA reads TGTGCCAGCAGCTTGGAAGTTCGGGGAACAACCGGGGAGCTGTTTTTT. As protein: CASSLEVRGTTGELFF.

This sequence joins TRBV7-6 and TRBJ2-7, with TRBD1 matching 8 bases. Germline assignment: CDR1 SGHVS and CDR2 FNYEAQ. J lost 5 bases, V lost 5 bases, and 8 bases had no gene match. CDR3 size: 14 residues. The CDR3 sequence: CASSGTGVENEQYF. In DNA, the CDR3 is TGTGCCAGCAGCGGGACAGGTGTTGAAAACGAGCAGTACTTC.

The V call is TRBV6-1, the J call TRBJ1-4; 8 bases are a match to TRBD1. The germline gives CDR1 MNHNS, CDR2 SASEGT. The CDR3 covers 12 residues. Trimming at V came to 4 bases and at J to 8 bases, leaving 0 bases not matched to a gene. The CDR3 DNA is TGTGCCAGCAGTGGGGACAGGGAAAAACTGTTTTTT. Translated: CASSGDREKLFF.

This rearrangement joins TRBV5-4 to TRBJ2-5; 7 bases line up with TRBD1. The trim removed 1 base at V and 3 bases at J, leaving 0 bases unmatched. The length of the CDR3 is 13 residues. Germline assignment: CDR1 SGHNT and CDR2 YYREEE (reference sequence). The CDR3, as DNA: TGTGCCAGCAGCTTGACAGGGGAAGAGACCCAGTACTTC. The encoded protein is CASSLTGEETQYF.

J is TRBJ2-2 and V is TRBV5-6; 10 bases fit TRBD1. CDR3 length: 15 residues. With 4 bases clipped from V and 3 bases from J, the junction kept 3 bases outside the gene matches. CDR1 SGHDT and CDR2 YYEEEE come from the germline V gene. This CDR3 is CASSPGTGDTGELFF. The CDR3 bases are TGTGCCAGCAGCCCCGGGACAGGGGACACCGGGGAGCTGTTTTTT.

J is TRBJ1-2 and V is TRBV28; no reliable D call. The germline CDR1 and CDR2 sequences are MDHEN and SYDVKM. The V end was cut by 2 bases, the J end by 6 bases, with 7 bases between. This CDR3 is 12 amino acids long. The CDR3 is CASSLGPDGYTF. As DNA, the CDR3 is TGTGCCAGCAGTTTAGGCCCAGATGGCTACACCTTC.

The chain has TRBV9 and TRBJ1-6, with a possible D match to TRBD1 (5 bases). This CDR3 comprises 17 residues. Germline V lookup: CDR1 SGDLS, CDR2 YYNGEE. V was cut by 0 bases and J by 3 bases, with 13 bases left in between. The CDR3 DNA reads TGTGCCAGCAGCGTAGAAGGGGCAGGGAACTATAATTCACCCCTCCACTTT. It codes for CASSVEGAGNYNSPLHF.

The chain recombines TRBV12-5 with TRBJ1-1; D uncertain. There are 19 residues in the CDR3. The germline gives CDR1 LGHNT, CDR2 FRNRAP. V gave up 10 bases and J gave up 1 base, with 31 bases separating them. The chain's CDR3 is CATRKAPEGILGGNTEAFF. The CDR3 DNA reads as TGTGCTACACGAAAGGCCCCGGAGGGAATTCTGGGCGGGAACACTGAAGCTTTCTTT.